Here is one TCR beta chain with its context. Its specificity is not known. Germline lookup yields CDR1 LGHNA and CDR2 YSLEER. The CDR3 spans 15 residues. The data stem from a study of T cells expressing NK-cell markers. Study background: In sorted CD3+CD56+NKG2C+, CD3+CD56+NKG2C- and CD3+CD56-NKG2C+ T cells, TCR beta repertoires were obtained. Findings of the study overall: These same clonotypes (in a few donors) also led the CD3+CD56-NKG2C+ fraction. HCMV specificity of expanded NKG2C+ T cell clones remained unclear.

One entry per CDR3 protein, without DNA, is what TCRdb gives after re-calling the 5' RACE reads. The sample features about 260,000 distinct CDR3 sequences, with 0.39% in its top ten. Material: blood T cells: a sorted CD56 or NKG2C T cell subset, CD4+ or CD8+ T cells, or bulk PBMC T cells (not recorded which). The chain combines TRBV4-3 with TRBJ2-5. This clonotype was sampled from a man in his late teens or twenties in good health. CDR3 amino acids: CASTPSLSRQETQYF.